A selection of T cell receptor beta chains follows, all from one sample in a study of cytomegalovirus exposure and HLA in healthy donors. Assay used: immunoSEQ multiplex PCR; TCRdb lists only in-frame clones, some missing. Its clone listing holds some 55,000 clones. Sequences were obtained from PBMCs. These receptors were taken from a man aged 18-30 years in good health and CMV-seropositive. CDR3s include the opening cysteine and the closing phenylalanine or tryptophan. A D gene is named only where the DNA matches it firmly.

TRBJ2-7 | TRBV11-2 | TRBD1 | CASSPGTVSYEQYF | TGTGCCAGCAGCCCCGGGACAGTCTCCTACGAGCAGTACTTC
TRBJ2-1 | TRBV29-1 | . | CSVDMGVLDEQFF | TGCAGCGTTGACATGGGAGTTTTGGATGAGCAGTTCTTC
TRBJ2-2 | TRBV28 | TRBD2 | CASKWAGVGELFF | TGTGCCAGCAAGTGGGCGGGGGTCGGGGAGCTGTTTTTT
TRBJ1-3 | TRBV7-2 | . | CASSSSRSGNTIYF | TGTGCCAGCAGCTCTTCCCGCTCTGGAAACACCATATATTTT
TRBJ2-3 | TRBV5-4 | TRBD1 | CASSLWRGAWTGVADTQYF | TGTGCCAGCAGCTTGTGGAGAGGTGCTTGGACAGGGGTGGCAGATACGCAGTATTTT
TRBJ2-5 | TRBV12-5 | TRBD1 | CASGSGQDQETQYF | TGTGCTAGTGGCTCGGGACAGGACCAAGAGACCCAGTACTTC
TRBJ2-3 | TRBV19 | TRBD2 | CASTPILGQRELTDTQYF | TGTGCCAGTACTCCCATTCTAGGGCAGCGGGAGCTGACAGATACGCAGTATTTT
TRBJ1-4 | TRBV5-1 | . | CASSLGTAEKLFF | TGCGCCAGCAGCTTGGGGACAGCTGAAAAACTGTTTTTT
TRBJ1-2 | TRBV18 | TRBD1 | CASSPGSRTGGVYGYTF | TGTGCCAGCTCACCCGGATCTAGGACAGGGGGCGTCTATGGCTACACCTTC
TRBJ2-3 | TRBV19 | . | CASSGQGEADTQYF | TGTGCCAGTAGTGGGCAGGGGGAGGCAGATACGCAGTATTTT
TRBJ2-7 | TRBV6-1 | . | CASSARQASYEQYF | TGTGCCAGCAGCGCGCGACAGGCCTCCTACGAGCAGTACTTC
TRBJ2-7 | TRBV7-2 | . | CASTAPTGKVVYEQYF | TGTGCCAGCACCGCCCCGACGGGAAAGGTGGTGTACGAGCAGTACTTC
TRBJ2-6 | TRBV10-3 | TRBD1 | CAISEKGTGDLTGANVLTF | TGTGCCATCAGTGAGAAGGGGACAGGGGACCTAACTGGGGCCAACGTCCTGACTTTC
TRBJ1-5 | TRBV10-3 | . | CAISERDSANEPQHF | TGTGCCATCAGTGAACGAGACAGCGCTAATGAGCCCCAGCATTTT
TRBJ2-5 | TRBV13 | TRBD2 | CASSSWTSGAPRAQYF | TGTGCCAGCAGCTCGTGGACTAGCGGAGCCCCCAGGGCCCAGTACTTC
TRBJ2-7 | TRBV11-2 | . | CASSPDYEQYF | TGTGCCAGCAGCCCCGATTACGAGCAGTACTTC
TRBJ2-7 | TRBV11-3 | . | CAVRDSASYEQYF | TGTGCCGTGCGGGACAGTGCCTCCTACGAGCAGTACTTC
TRBJ1-1 | TRBV2 | TRBD1 | CASSAMGQGEAFF | TGTGCCAGCAGCGCGATGGGACAGGGCGAAGCTTTCTTT
TRBJ2-3 | TRBV5-1 | . | CASTGGINTQYF | TGCGCCAGCACCGGAGGGATTAATACGCAGTATTTT
TRBJ2-2 | TRBV27 | . | CASSGARTGELFF | TGTGCCAGCAGTGGGGCTCGGACCGGGGAGCTGTTTTTT
TRBJ1-2 | TRBV10-3 | TRBD1 | CAISESGQKVWGYTF | TGTGCCATCAGTGAGTCGGGACAGAAGGTTTGGGGCTACACCTTC
TRBJ2-5 | TRBV6-5 | . | CASSYSPSPQQTQYF | TGTGCCAGCAGTTACTCGCCTAGCCCACAGCAGACCCAGTACTTC
TRBJ2-1 | TRBV4-2 | . | CASTPGGATSYNEQFF | TGTGCCAGCACACCTGGGGGGGCGACTTCCTACAATGAGCAGTTCTTC
TRBJ1-3 | TRBV5-6 | . | CASSLGGSSGNTIYF | TGTGCCAGCAGCTTGGGAGGAAGCTCTGGAAACACCATATATTTT
TRBJ1-1 | TRBV7-9 | . | CASSPSLANTEAFF | TGTGCCAGCAGCCCCTCTCTGGCGAACACTGAAGCTTTCTTT
TRBJ1-2 | TRBV19 | . | CASSSQARLYGYTF | TGTGCCAGTAGTTCACAGGCGCGACTCTATGGCTACACCTTC
TRBJ1-2 | TRBV5-6 | . | CASSSWDIYGYTF | TGTGCCAGCAGCTCCTGGGACATCTATGGCTACACCTTC
TRBJ1-3 | TRBV27 | . | CASSPSLKSSGNTIYF | TGTGCCAGCAGTCCCTCCCTAAAGAGCTCTGGAAACACCATATATTTT
TRBJ2-1 | TRBV2 | TRBD2 | CASTTSGSSYNEQFF | TGTGCCAGCACCACTAGCGGGAGCTCCTACAATGAGCAGTTCTTC
TRBJ2-7 | TRBV5-4 | . | CASSVDGQFYEQYF | TGTGCCAGCAGCGTCGACGGACAATTCTACGAGCAGTACTTC
TRBJ1-5 | TRBV4-1 | . | CASSPGRPPGYSNQPQHF | TGCGCCAGCAGCCCTGGTCGCCCTCCGGGATATAGCAATCAGCCCCAGCATTTT
TRBJ1-2 | TRBV5-4 | . | CASSHQTDYGYTF | TGTGCCAGCAGTCACCAGACAGATTATGGCTACACCTTC
TRBJ1-1 | TRBV2 | TRBD1 | CASTPRRGSEAFF | TGTGCCAGCACCCCACGCAGGGGGTCTGAAGCTTTCTTT
TRBJ2-5 | TRBV5-8 | . | CASSPDYHQETQYF | TGTGCCAGCAGCCCCGACTATCACCAAGAGACCCAGTACTTC
TRBJ1-4 | TRBV14 | TRBD1 | CASSQDRGQGSEKLFF | TGTGCCAGCAGCCAAGATCGGGGACAGGGTAGTGAAAAACTGTTTTTT
TRBJ1-1 | TRBV5-6 | . | CASSSTGNTEAFF | TGTGCCAGCAGCTCGACGGGGAACACTGAAGCTTTCTTT
TRBJ2-1 | TRBV5-1 | TRBD2 | CASSLIAGGNEQFF | TGCGCCAGCAGCTTAATAGCGGGAGGCAATGAGCAGTTCTTC
TRBJ2-2 | TRBV28 | TRBD1 | CATSPGTDNTGELFF | TGTGCCACTTCGCCAGGGACAGATAACACCGGGGAGCTGTTTTTT
TRBJ2-3 | TRBV5-8 | TRBD1 | CASSQARTGIEDTQYF | TGTGCCAGCAGCCAAGCGCGGACAGGGATTGAAGATACGCAGTATTTT
TRBJ1-1 | TRBV7-8 | TRBD1 | CASSWQKGQGNTEAFF | TGTGCCAGCAGCTGGCAGAAGGGACAGGGGAACACTGAAGCTTTCTTT
TRBJ1-2 | TRBV7-9 | . | CASSLQADYGYTF | TGTGCCAGCAGTCTACAGGCGGACTATGGCTACACCTTC
TRBJ2-7 | TRBV7-8 | . | CASSFLSEAGEQYF | TGTGCCAGCAGCTTTCTTTCGGAGGCGGGCGAGCAGTACTTC
TRBJ2-7 | TRBV29-1 | TRBD1 | CSVETGTMPYEQYF | TGCAGCGTAGAGACAGGGACCATGCCCTACGAGCAGTACTTC
TRBJ1-5 | TRBV7-8 | . | CASSPLTWQPQHF | TGTGCCAGCAGCCCACTGACATGGCAGCCCCAGCATTTT